Following are 27 T cell receptor beta chains from one sample sequenced in a study of CD8+ T cells in alopecia areata. Stated treatment: oral pan-JAK inhibitor, 5-10 mg twice daily. RNA extraction was followed by reverse transcription into cDNA, which acted as the sequencing template. Profiling relied on immunoSEQ multiplex PCR, and the TCRdb table lists in-frame clones only, not all of them. The sample contains 150,000 to 200,000 clones, roughly 60% of which appear only once. The sample was CD4+ T cells sorted from blood, taken at week 24, from a patient treated with tofacitinib. These receptors all stem from a human donor with alopecia areata.

The J gene is TRBJ2-2, the V gene TRBV5-1; TRBD2 aligns across 12 bases. Losses at the gene ends were 0 bases for V and 0 bases for J; bases not matched to a gene: 3. This CDR3 is built from 18 residues. Germline V lookup: CDR1 SGHRS, CDR2 YFSETQ. In DNA, the CDR3 is TGCGCCAGCAGCTTGGTTACTAGCGGGGGGACGAACACCGGGGAGCTGTTTTTT. Encoded protein: CASSLVTSGGTNTGELFF.

The count of this clone is one. This chain links TRBV30 with TRBJ2-2, with D tentatively TRBD1 (5 bases). V dropped 1 base and J dropped 4 bases, with 7 bases sitting between them. The CDR3 has 13 residues. In germline, CDR1 is GTSNPN, CDR2 SVGIG (reference sequence). The CDR3 sequence: CAWSGGTTGELFF. The CDR3 coding sequence is TGTGCCTGGAGTGGGGGCACCACCGGGGAGCTGTTTTTT.

The sample holds one count of this clone. This rearrangement joins TRBV2 to TRBJ2-1; D remains unclear. The CDR3 sequence is 14 residues long. V lost 7 bases and J lost 8, with 18 bases in between. The germline V gene encodes CDR1 SNHLY and CDR2 FYNNEI. The CDR3 nucleotides read TGTGCCAGCAAGGCCTTTACGGGTGGGGATGAGCAGTTCTTC. This encodes CASKAFTGGDEQFF.

The gene calls are TRBV11-2 and TRBJ2-1, with a weak D call TRBD1 (6 bases). Germline CDR1 is SGHAT and CDR2 is FQNNGV. V was clipped by 3 bases and J by 0 bases, with 12 bases between them. The CDR3 contains 16 residues. CDR3 sequence: CASSLGQGSSYNEQFF. The CDR3, as DNA: TGTGCCAGCAGCTTGGGGCAGGGGAGCTCCTACAATGAGCAGTTCTTC.

Comments on this clone: Mismatch with germline at one junction end may stem from a read error. The rearrangement joins TRBV5-1 to TRBJ1-2; TRBD1 is a possible D gene (5 bases). Looked up from germline, CDR1 is SGHRS and CDR2 is YFSETQ. The CDR3 is 13 amino acids. The CDR3 here is CASSLSGEYGYTF. Written as DNA, the CDR3 is TGTGCCAGCAGCTTGTCGGGGGAATATGGCTACACCTTC.

This clone was counted between two and nine times. The chain employs TRBV6-1 and TRBJ1-4, with 9 bases identical to TRBD1. Per germline, CDR1 MNHNS and CDR2 SASEGT. The CDR3 totals 15 residues. V gave up 6 bases and J gave up 2 bases; unmatched junction bases: 4. CDR3 loop: CASSGQGPTNEKLFF. The CDR3, as DNA: TGTGCCAGCAGCGGACAGGGGCCGACTAATGAAAAACTGTTTTTT.

This clone was seen a few times. The chain has TRBV29-1 and TRBJ1-1; D is perhaps TRBD1 (5 bases). Trimming cost V 4 bases and J 3 bases, with 15 bases left between them. Per germline, CDR1 SQVTM and CDR2 ANQGSEA. The CDR3 contains 14 residues. The CDR3 nucleotides read TGCAGCGTTGCAGACAGCGGGGGGGACACTGAAGCTTTCTTT. It encodes CSVADSGGDTEAFF.

The J gene is TRBJ2-1, the V gene TRBV5-1, with 11 bases identical to TRBD1. Germline trimming cut 0 bases from V and 7 bases from J; bases unmatched to any gene: 6. Germline V lookup: CDR1 SGHRS, CDR2 YFSETQ. The CDR3 is made up of 16 amino acids. The CDR3 sequence: CASSLVWDRGWNEQFF. CDR3 sequence (DNA): TGCGCCAGCAGCTTGGTCTGGGACAGGGGGTGGAATGAGCAGTTCTTC. The entire variable domain, with the rest obtained from reference TRBV5-1 and TRBJ2-1, is as follows: KAGVTQTPRYLIKTRGQQVTLSCSPISGHRSVSWYQQTPGQGLQFLFEYFSETQRNKGNFPGRFSGRQFSNSRSEMNVSTLELGDSALYLCASSLVWDRGWNEQFFGPGTRLTVL.

The V call is TRBV2, the J call TRBJ2-5, with 8 bases matching TRBD2. Germline-derived CDR1 and CDR2 are SNHLY and FYNNEI. The CDR3 is 16 residues long. Germline trimming cut 6 bases from V and 2 bases from J; bases unmatched to any gene: 11. CDR3 bases: TGTGCCAGCAGCCCCGGGGGGGGCGCGAGGCAAGAGACCCAGTACTTC. Protein: CASSPGGGARQETQYF.

The chain combines TRBV6-1 with TRBJ2-7, with D unresolved. The CDR3 spans 13 residues. Trimming cost V 0 bases and J 3 bases, with 6 bases left between them. Germline CDR1 is MNHNS and CDR2 is SASEGT. The CDR3 spells CASSEAADYEQYF. CDR3 sequence (DNA): TGTGCCAGCAGTGAAGCGGCCGACTACGAGCAGTACTTC.

The chain uses TRBV6-1 and TRBJ2-5; D remains unclear. The CDR3 extends over 14 amino acids. With 4 bases removed from V and 5 bases from J, the gap between germline ends came to 14 bases. Germline lookup yields CDR1 MNHNS and CDR2 SASEGT. The CDR3 loop is CASSGRLFEETQYF. The CDR3 nucleotides are TGTGCCAGCAGTGGACGTTTGTTCGAGGAGACCCAGTACTTC.

This clone has a handful of counts. Other nucleotide sequences in the sample specify the same CDR3. The rearrangement joins TRBV12-5 to TRBJ2-5; D ambiguous. Trimming stripped 1 base from V and 5 bases from J, with 2 bases between. Germline values: CDR1 LGHNT, CDR2 FRNRAP. The CDR3 spans 11 residues. This CDR3 reads CASGLEETQYF. The DNA for the CDR3 is TGTGCTAGTGGTTTGGAGGAGACCCAGTACTTC.

The chain joins TRBV5-1 to TRBJ2-1, with TRBD2 matching 12 bases. Germline CDR1 and CDR2: SGHRS and YFSETQ. The CDR3 consists of 16 residues. The V gene end was trimmed by 0 bases and the J gene end by 8 bases; junction bases not matched to a gene: 6. CDR3 protein: CASSLGSGLAGYEQFF. Here the CDR3 DNA reads TGCGCCAGCAGCTTGGGTTCGGGACTAGCGGGTTATGAGCAGTTCTTC. Combining the CDR3 with reference TRBV5-1 and TRBJ2-1 gives the whole variable domain KAGVTQTPRYLIKTRGQQVTLSCSPISGHRSVSWYQQTPGQGLQFLFEYFSETQRNKGNFPGRFSGRQFSNSRSEMNVSTLELGDSALYLCASSLGSGLAGYEQFFGPGTRLTVL.

The chain has TRBV5-6 and TRBJ1-5; D perhaps matches TRBD1 (5 bases). The CDR3 is 13 residues long. The germline V and J ends were trimmed by 4 bases and 4 bases, with 9 bases remaining between them. Germline loops: CDR1 SGHDT, CDR2 YYEEEE. The CDR3 protein is CASSEGRNQPQHF. CDR3 DNA sequence: TGTGCCAGCAGCGAGGGACGGAATCAGCCCCAGCATTTT.

The V and J genes are TRBV11-3 and TRBJ2-1; D assignment may be TRBD1 or TRBD2 (6 bases each). This CDR3 has 15 residues. The V gene lost 5 bases and the J gene lost 6 bases, with 17 bases spanning the gap. CDR1 and CDR2 from the germline V gene are SGHNT and YENEEA. The CDR3 DNA reads as TGTGCCAGCAGCCCGGGGGCAACCCATGGCAATGAGCAGTTCTTC. The encoded protein is CASSPGATHGNEQFF.

This rearrangement joins TRBV7-2 to TRBJ1-5; TRBD1 agrees at 9 bases. There are 13 residues in the CDR3. Germline V CDR1 and CDR2: SGHTA, FQGNSA. After removal of 5 bases from V and 6 bases from J, the junction contained 2 bases not matched to a gene. The CDR3: CASSRDRAQPQHF. DNA for the CDR3: TGTGCCAGCAGCCGGGACAGGGCTCAGCCCCAGCATTTT. Full variable domain (rest looked up from reference TRBV7-2 and TRBJ1-5): GAGVSQSPSNKVTEKGKDVELRCDPISGHTALYWYRQSLGQGLEFLIYFQGNSAPDKSGLPSDRFSAERTGGSVSTLTIQRTQQEDSAVYLCASSRDRAQPQHFGDGTRLSIL.

J is TRBJ2-1 and V is TRBV5-1; unclear D gene. The CDR3 consists of 15 residues. Trimming took off 0 bases at V and 6 bases at J, with 13 bases between the two ends. In germline, CDR1 is SGHRS, CDR2 YFSETQ. CDR3 residues: CASSLGGSLGNEQFF. CDR3 DNA: TGCGCCAGCAGCTTGGGAGGCAGTCTGGGCAATGAGCAGTTCTTC.

This clone was detected once. The chain carries TRBV27 and TRBJ1-5, with 7 bases that match TRBD1. V lost 9 bases to trimming and J lost 3 bases; unmatched junction nucleotides: 11. The CDR3 is 15 amino acids. The germline CDR1 and CDR2 sequences are MNHEY and SMNVEV (reference sequence). CDR3 sequence: CASTSLTGPNQPQHF. The CDR3, as DNA: TGTGCCAGTACCTCTCTGACAGGGCCCAATCAGCCCCAGCATTTT.

The chain recombines TRBV7-8 with TRBJ2-6; 8 nucleotides match TRBD2. The CDR3 runs 18 residues. J gave up 0 bases and V 2 bases, and 6 bases lay outside the gene matches. Germline-derived CDR1 and CDR2 are SGHVS and FQNEAQ. As DNA, the CDR3 is TGTGCCAGCAGCTTAATTGGCGGGGGGAGCTCTGGGGCCAACGTCCTGACTTTC. Protein sequence: CASSLIGGGSSGANVLTF.

This clone was picked up one time. The genes are TRBV30 and TRBJ2-2; D tentatively fits TRBD1 or TRBD2 (5 bases each). The CDR3 runs to 15 residues. Germline CDR1 GTSNPN, CDR2 SVGIG (reference sequence). The CDR3 region is CAGIPGRWNTGELFF. The CDR3 DNA follows: TGTGCGGGGATTCCGGGACGGTGGAACACCGGGGAGCTGTTTTTT.

The rearrangement links TRBV30 to TRBJ1-4, with TRBD1 identical over 12 bases. CDR3 size: 15 residues. Trimming at V came to 0 bases and at J to 9 bases, leaving 5 bases not matched to a gene. Germline CDR1 and CDR2: GTSNPN and SVGIG (reference sequence). The CDR3: CAWSVPGQGAQKLFF. The CDR3 DNA follows: TGTGCCTGGAGTGTACCGGGACAGGGGGCTCAAAAACTGTTTTTT.

The V and J genes are TRBV7-3 and TRBJ1-4; D unclear. V was trimmed by 9 bases and J by 3 bases, leaving 14 bases between them. This CDR3 contains 14 residues. Per the germline V gene, CDR1 is SGHTA and CDR2 is FQGTGA. CDR3 in DNA: TGTGCCAGTAACATTGATAAGGCTAATGAAAAACTGTTTTTT. Translating gives CASNIDKANEKLFF.

The gene calls are TRBV7-9 and TRBJ1-2; the D gene is possibly TRBD1 (5 bases). V lost 5 bases and J 4 bases, leaving 17 bases between the germline ends. This CDR3 is built from 15 residues. From germline, CDR1 is SEHNR and CDR2 FQNEAQ (reference sequence). CDR3 coding DNA: TGTGCCAGCAGCCAAACCAAGGACACCATCTATGGCTACACCTTC. This sequence encodes CASSQTKDTIYGYTF. The full variable domain, rest sourced from reference TRBV7-9 and TRBJ1-2, is DTGVSQNPRHKITKRGQNVTFRCDPISEHNRLYWYRQTLGQGPEFLTYFQNEAQLEKSRLLSDRFSAERPKGSFSTLEIQRTEQGDSAMYLCASSQTKDTIYGYTFGSGTRLTVV.

The chain combines TRBV9 with TRBJ2-6; D gene uncertain. Deletions cut 0 bases from V and 0 bases from J, with 4 bases between. The CDR3 consists of 15 residues. CDR1 is SGDLS and CDR2 is YYNGEE in the germline V gene. In DNA form, the CDR3 reads TGTGCCAGCAGCGTAGGTGCCTCTGGGGCCAACGTCCTGACTTTC. Translation: CASSVGASGANVLTF.

The gene calls are TRBV5-6 and TRBJ1-5, with a possible D match to TRBD1 (5 bases). CDR3 size: 13 residues. From germline, CDR1 is SGHDT and CDR2 YYEEEE. Trimming removed 1 base from V and 9 bases from J, with 11 bases in between. CDR3 nucleotide sequence: TGTGCCAGCAGCTTGTCACCCGGGGCGCCCCAGCATTTT. This codes for CASSLSPGAPQHF. Full variable domain (missing parts from reference TRBV5-6 and TRBJ1-5): DAGVTQSPTHLIKTRGQQVTLRCSPKSGHDTVSWYQQALGQGPQFIFQYYEEEERQRGNFPDRFSGHQFPNYSSELNVNALLLGDSALYLCASSLSPGAPQHFGDGTRLSIL.

The chain employs TRBV2 and TRBJ2-1, with TRBD1 matching 8 bases. CDR1 and CDR2 (germline): SNHLY, FYNNEI. CDR3 length: 16 residues. The J segment lost 5 bases and the V segment lost 9 bases, leaving 15 bases of the junction unmatched. Here the CDR3 DNA reads TGTGCCAGTACCGACCGACCAGGACAGGGAAACAATGAGCAGTTCTTC. Translated, it gives CASTDRPGQGNNEQFF.

The chain has TRBV9 and TRBJ2-2; D uncertain. The ends were cut back, 4 bases at V and 6 bases at J, with 10 bases in the middle. This CDR3 contains 13 residues. Per the germline V gene, CDR1 is SGDLS and CDR2 is YYNGEE. The CDR3 here is CASSSRLPGELFF. CDR3 nucleotide sequence: TGTGCCAGCAGCTCACGGCTCCCCGGGGAGCTGTTTTTT.